Listed below are T cell receptor beta chains from one sample, sequenced in a study of siplizumab effects on memory and regulatory T cells. Profiling relied on immunoSEQ multiplex PCR, and the TCRdb table lists in-frame clones only, not all of them. In the table there are about 15,000 clones, over 40% of which are singletons. No antigen is known for these receptors. The sample consisted of CFSE-low (dividing) CD4+ T cells sorted from an allogeneic mixed lymphocyte reaction. The receptors derive from a human donor in good health; the cells came from an allogeneic mixed lymphocyte reaction. Some clones in this sample may be carry-over from other donors' samples. Each CDR3 is given with its conserved first and last residue. The order of the fields is J gene, CDR3 length, clone size, D gene, V gene, CDR3 protein, CDR3 DNA. D genes are given only for firm matches. A row's size may be missing; if present it is once, few, many or a size class.

j_gene: TRBJ2-2
len: 16
abundance: large
d_gene: NA
v_gene: TRBV2
CDR3aa: CASSVLGGAVAGELFF
CDR3nt: TGTGCCAGCAGTGTTCTCGGGGGCGCGGTCGCCGGGGAGCTGTTTTTT

j_gene: TRBJ1-4
len: 14
abundance: NA
d_gene: NA
v_gene: TRBV18
CDR3aa: CASAAIPTNEKLFF
CDR3nt: TGTGCCAGCGCCGCTATACCAACTAATGAAAAACTGTTTTTT

j_gene: TRBJ1-5
len: 15
abundance: few
d_gene: NA
v_gene: TRBV2
CDR3aa: CASAVERGGNQPQHF
CDR3nt: TGTGCCAGCGCAGTGGAACGGGGTGGCAATCAGCCCCAGCATTTT

j_gene: TRBJ1-2
len: 13
abundance: NA
d_gene: TRBD1
v_gene: TRBV7-9
CDR3aa: CASSPDRVDGYTF
CDR3nt: TGTGCCAGCAGCCCGGACAGGGTTGACGGCTACACCTTC

j_gene: TRBJ1-5
len: 15
abundance: few
d_gene: NA
v_gene: TRBV6-1
CDR3aa: CASSELSYSNQPQHF
CDR3nt: TGTGCCAGCAGTGAATTAAGTTATAGCAATCAGCCCCAGCATTTT

j_gene: TRBJ2-7
len: 13
abundance: NA
d_gene: TRBD2
v_gene: TRBV7-3
CDR3aa: CASSLVAGGEQYF
CDR3nt: TGTGCCAGCAGCTTAGTAGCGGGAGGTGAGCAGTACTTC

j_gene: TRBJ1-1
len: 13
abundance: NA
d_gene: NA
v_gene: TRBV18
CDR3aa: CASSLTGLAEAFF
CDR3nt: TGTGCCAGCTCACTAACAGGGTTGGCTGAAGCTTTCTTT

j_gene: TRBJ2-5
len: 14
abundance: NA
d_gene: TRBD1
v_gene: TRBV7-3
CDR3aa: CASSLDRQGETQYF
CDR3nt: TGTGCTAGCAGCTTAGACAGACAGGGAGAGACCCAGTACTTC

j_gene: TRBJ2-3
len: 16
abundance: medium-sized
d_gene: TRBD2
v_gene: TRBV4-1
CDR3aa: CASSPRRGGGSDTQYF
CDR3nt: TGCGCCAGCAGCCCGCGCAGGGGCGGGGGGTCAGATACGCAGTATTTT

j_gene: TRBJ1-2
len: 14
abundance: NA
d_gene: NA
v_gene: TRBV12-5
CDR3aa: CASGLVPNGYGYTF
CDR3nt: TGTGCTAGTGGTTTGGTACCAAACGGGTATGGCTACACCTTC

j_gene: TRBJ2-7
len: 14
abundance: medium-sized
d_gene: NA
v_gene: TRBV2
CDR3aa: CASSVRTRSYEQYF
CDR3nt: TGTGCCAGCAGTGTCAGGACACGCTCCTACGAGCAGTACTTC

j_gene: TRBJ2-7
len: 15
abundance: NA
d_gene: TRBD1
v_gene: TRBV7-6
CDR3aa: CASSTSDRGAYEQYF
CDR3nt: TGTGCCAGCAGCACCTCGGACAGGGGGGCCTACGAGCAGTACTTC